This T cell receptor beta chain was found in a study of tumor and adjacent non-tumor tissue in lung cancer (dated by TCRdb to 2016 to 2019). A note on the overall study: Patients with adenocarcinoma (about twelve), squamous cell carcinoma (2) and small cell lung cancer (1) were included in the cohort. The roughly 15 enrolled patients, of whom approximately 10 were men and 5 were women, were aged about 30 to 85 years and were diagnosed with TNM stage I to III disease. In total, sequencing yielded over 95 million productive TCRbeta reads, which works out to an average of approximately 4 million reads per sample. The study compared bulk TCRbeta repertoires from lung tumor tissue and matched distant non-tumor lung tissue of some 14 lung cancer patients. Around 30 paired specimens, one tumor and one normal lung sample per patient, were profiled by TCRbeta CDR3 sequencing. The research as a whole found: Because peripheral blood was not sequenced, blood TCRbeta repertoires in the lung cancer patients of the study were not examined. Neither the sequencing platform nor unique molecular identifiers are named or mentioned anywhere in the methods. With only roughly 15 patients in the cohort, the authors noted that larger samples and more detailed clinical data are needed. The top 100 clones made up a significantly larger cumulative share of the repertoire in normal lung than in tumor tissue. TCR diversity was significantly higher in younger patients, and higher tumor TCR diversity was associated with shorter overall and disease-free survival. TCR diversity (inverse Simpson) was significantly higher in tumor than in normal lung tissue (around 460 vs 160, P = 0.0075, Mann-Whitney U test).

Bulk unsorted tissue served as the source for RNA extraction, and RNA quality was assessed using a NanoDrop ND-1000 and an Agilent 2100. Newly diagnosed lung cancer patients without prior chemotherapy who had been admitted for thoracic surgery in China between August and November 2014 were enrolled as donors. The study excluded patients who had received radiotherapy or chemotherapy before or who had another cancer at the same time. Surgical tissue pieces of about 1-2.1 cm3 were preserved in RNAlater solution and stored at -80 °C until use. The library was made by multiplex PCR. TCRdb lists the instrument as Illumina HiSeq 2500. TCRbeta libraries were constructed through three rounds of nested PCR with primers (Table S4) according to protocols adapted from ARM-PCR. Before sequencing, PCR products of 200-500 bp were cut from the gel and purified using the QIAquick gel extraction kit. In the source study's methods: Trimmomatic was used to clean the reads, FLASH merged the cleaned reads into complete CDR3 sequences, and MiTCR assigned the sequences to V(D)J germline segments. VDJtools was used to compute clonal diversity as the inverse Simpson's index. A read counted as productive if the sequence was in-frame and lacked a premature stop codon. TCRdb trimmed public reads at Q25 via fastp, called clones via MiXCR and kept in-frame beta chains. Entries are consolidated by CDR3 protein sequence, retaining the most common genes and DNA. TCRdb's processing, not the study's, gives the V and J calls here. Recorded for this sample are 65,000 to 80,000 distinct CDR3 sequences; 55% to 85% of them occurred a single time. The ten largest clones represent under 30% of the sample.

CDR1 is given as DFQATT and CDR2 as SNEGSKA, both from the germline V gene (reference sequence). Its CDR3 holds 14 amino acids, cysteine through phenylalanine. The entry retains the CDR3 DNA only, 42 bases that are in frame from base 1. Concerning this clonotype itself: Its target antigen remains unknown. Compared with germline, one end of the junction differs, possibly owing to a read error.

Sequenced material: lung tumor tissue. The clonotype was recovered from a man in his 60s with non-small cell lung cancer. The chain is assembled from TRBV20-1 and TRBJ2-3; tentative D gene TRBD1, with 5 bases matching. The CDR3 protein sequence reads: CCARPRVNTDKQYF. Read as DNA, the sequence is TGCTGTGCTAGACCCAGGGTTAACACAGATAAGCAGTATTTT.